This T cell receptor (beta chain) was found in a study of siplizumab effects on memory and regulatory T cells. From germline, CDR1 is MNHEY and CDR2 SVGAGI. Trimming shortened V by 3 bases and J by 0 bases, and 6 bases separated the two germline ends. There are 13 residues in the CDR3. For every sample, 90,000 to 100,000 TCR templates were assayed. The protocol was immunoSEQ multiplex PCR, while the TCRdb copy is restricted to in-frame clones and leaves out a portion. This sample has approximately 100,000 clones, with roughly nine tenths found just once. Broader study findings: Naive T cells looked more diverse than memory cells and looked like major alloresponse contributors. The authors could not assign a naive or memory phenotype to roughly 80-96% of proliferating CD4+ or CD8+ clones.

A remark on this clone: The antigen remains unidentified.

The receptor comes from a human donor in good health. The rearrangement joins TRBV6-5 to TRBJ2-7, with D unresolved. The sample comprised Tregs sorted from blood. The CDR3 region is CASSYRSSYEQYF. The DNA for the CDR3 is TGTGCCAGCAGTTATCGTAGCTCCTACGAGCAGTACTTC.